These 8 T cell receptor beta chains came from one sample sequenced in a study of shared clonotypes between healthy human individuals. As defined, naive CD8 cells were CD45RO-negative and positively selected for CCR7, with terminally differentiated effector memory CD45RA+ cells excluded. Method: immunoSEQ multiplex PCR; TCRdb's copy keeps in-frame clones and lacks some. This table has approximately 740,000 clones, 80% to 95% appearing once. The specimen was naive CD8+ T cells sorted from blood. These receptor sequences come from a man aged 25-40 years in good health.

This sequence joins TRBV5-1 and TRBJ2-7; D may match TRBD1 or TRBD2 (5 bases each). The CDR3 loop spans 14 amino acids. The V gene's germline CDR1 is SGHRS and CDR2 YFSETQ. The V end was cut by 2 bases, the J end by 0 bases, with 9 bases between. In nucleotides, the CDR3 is TGCGCCAGCAGCTTACCAGGGAGCTCCTACGAGCAGTACTTC. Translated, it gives CASSLPGSSYEQYF.

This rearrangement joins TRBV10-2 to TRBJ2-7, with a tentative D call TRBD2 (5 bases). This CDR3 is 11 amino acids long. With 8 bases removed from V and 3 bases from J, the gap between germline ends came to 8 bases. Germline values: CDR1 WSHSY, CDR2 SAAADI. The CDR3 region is CASEAGYEQYF. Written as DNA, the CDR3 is TGCGCCAGCGAGGCGGGCTACGAGCAGTACTTC.

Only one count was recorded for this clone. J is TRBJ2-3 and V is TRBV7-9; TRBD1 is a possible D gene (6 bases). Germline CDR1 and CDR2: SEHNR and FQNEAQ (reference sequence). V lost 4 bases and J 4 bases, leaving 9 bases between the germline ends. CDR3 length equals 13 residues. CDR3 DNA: TGTGCCAGCAGCTCCGAGGGGGCAGATACGCAGTATTTT. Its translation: CASSSEGADTQYF. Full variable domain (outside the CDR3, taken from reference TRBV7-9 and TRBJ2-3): DTGVSQNPRHKITKRGQNVTFRCDPISEHNRLYWYRQTLGQGPEFLTYFQNEAQLEKSRLLSDRFSAERPKGSFSTLEIQRTEQGDSAMYLCASSSEGADTQYFGPGTRLTVL.

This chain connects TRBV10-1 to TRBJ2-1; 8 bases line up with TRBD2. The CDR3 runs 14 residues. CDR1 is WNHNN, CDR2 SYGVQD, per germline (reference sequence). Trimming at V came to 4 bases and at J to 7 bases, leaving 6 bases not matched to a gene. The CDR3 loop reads CASSGPGGPNEQFF. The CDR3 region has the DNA TGCGCCAGCAGTGGACCGGGAGGGCCTAATGAGCAGTTCTTC.

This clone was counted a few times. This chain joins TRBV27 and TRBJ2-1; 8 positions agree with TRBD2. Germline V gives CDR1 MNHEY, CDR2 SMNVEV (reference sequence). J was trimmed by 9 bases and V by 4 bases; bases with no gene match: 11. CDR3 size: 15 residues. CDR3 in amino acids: CASSSGLGLAIEQFF. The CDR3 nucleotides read TGTGCCAGCAGTTCGGGACTAGGGCTGGCAATTGAGCAGTTCTTC.

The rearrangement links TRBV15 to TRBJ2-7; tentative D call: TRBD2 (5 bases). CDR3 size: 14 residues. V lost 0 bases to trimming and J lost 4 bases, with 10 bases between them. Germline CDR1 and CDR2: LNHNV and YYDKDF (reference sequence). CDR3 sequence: CATSRDRDLYEQYF. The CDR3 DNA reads TGTGCCACCAGCAGAGATCGGGATTTGTACGAGCAGTACTTC.

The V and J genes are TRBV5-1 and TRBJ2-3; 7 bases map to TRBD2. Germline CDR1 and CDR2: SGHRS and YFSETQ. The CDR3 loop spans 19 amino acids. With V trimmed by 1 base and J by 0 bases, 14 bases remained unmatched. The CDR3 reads CASSLRALFGRPSTDTQYF. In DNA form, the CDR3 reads TGCGCCAGCAGCTTGAGAGCGTTATTCGGGAGGCCTAGCACAGATACGCAGTATTTT.

The CDR3 DNA is TGTGCCAGCAGCGTATCCGACGCAGACCAAGAGACCCAGTACTTC. Amino acids: CASSVSDADQETQYF. This chain connects TRBV9 to TRBJ2-5; D uncertain. The germline V gene encodes CDR1 SGDLS and CDR2 YYNGEE. Between the trimmed V and J ends, which lost 1 base and 0 bases, there was a span of 10 bases. The length of the CDR3 is 15 residues.